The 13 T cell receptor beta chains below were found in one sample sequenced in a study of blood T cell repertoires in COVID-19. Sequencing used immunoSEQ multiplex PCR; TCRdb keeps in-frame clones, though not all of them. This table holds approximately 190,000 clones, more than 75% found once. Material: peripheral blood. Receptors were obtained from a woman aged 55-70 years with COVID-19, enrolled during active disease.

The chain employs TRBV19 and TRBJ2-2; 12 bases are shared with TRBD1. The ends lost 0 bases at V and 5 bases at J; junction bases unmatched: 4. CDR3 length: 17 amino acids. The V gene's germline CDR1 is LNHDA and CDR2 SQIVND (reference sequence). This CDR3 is CASSIDGTGGRTGELFF. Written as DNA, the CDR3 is TGTGCCAGTAGTATAGACGGGACAGGGGGCCGAACCGGGGAGCTGTTTTTT.

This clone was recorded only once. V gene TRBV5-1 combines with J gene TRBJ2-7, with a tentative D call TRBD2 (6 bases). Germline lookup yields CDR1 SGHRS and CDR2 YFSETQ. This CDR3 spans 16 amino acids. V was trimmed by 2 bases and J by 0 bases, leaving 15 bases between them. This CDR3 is CASSLLGTGSSYEQYF. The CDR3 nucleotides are TGCGCCAGCAGCTTACTTGGGACCGGGAGCTCCTACGAGCAGTACTTC.

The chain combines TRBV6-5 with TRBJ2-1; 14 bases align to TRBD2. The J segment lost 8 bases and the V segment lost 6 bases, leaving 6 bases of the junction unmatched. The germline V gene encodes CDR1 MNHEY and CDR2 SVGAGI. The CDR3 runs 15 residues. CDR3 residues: CASSPRGLAGDEQFF. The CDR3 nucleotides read TGTGCCAGCAGCCCAAGGGGACTAGCGGGAGATGAGCAGTTCTTC.

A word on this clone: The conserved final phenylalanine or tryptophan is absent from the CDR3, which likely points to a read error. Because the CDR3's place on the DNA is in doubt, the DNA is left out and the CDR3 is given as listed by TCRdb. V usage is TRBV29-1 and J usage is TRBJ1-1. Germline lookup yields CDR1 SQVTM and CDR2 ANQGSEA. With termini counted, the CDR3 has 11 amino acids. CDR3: CSVEAPLRAVV.

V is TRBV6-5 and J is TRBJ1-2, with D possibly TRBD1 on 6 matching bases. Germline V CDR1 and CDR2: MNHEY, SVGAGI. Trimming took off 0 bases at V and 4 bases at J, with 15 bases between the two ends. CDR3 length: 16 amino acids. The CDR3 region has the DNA TGTGCCAGCAGTTACTCGACAACAGGGAAAGGCTATGGCTACACCTTC. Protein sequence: CASSYSTTGKGYGYTF.

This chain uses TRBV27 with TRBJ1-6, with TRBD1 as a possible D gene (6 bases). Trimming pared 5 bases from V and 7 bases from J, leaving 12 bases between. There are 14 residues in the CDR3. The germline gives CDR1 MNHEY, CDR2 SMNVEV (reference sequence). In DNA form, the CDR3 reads TGTGCCAGCAGTGAGTGGACAGAGAATTCACCCCTCCACTTT. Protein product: CASSEWTENSPLHF.

CDR3 residues: CAWSVRGGVDTQYF. CDR3 in DNA: TGTGCCTGGAGTGTACGCGGGGGGGTTGATACGCAGTATTTT. The chain combines TRBV30 with TRBJ2-3, with 9 bases lining up with TRBD2. The CDR3 has 14 residues. Germline CDR1 reads GTSNPN; CDR2 reads SVGIG (reference sequence). Trimming took 0 bases from V and 6 from J; bases not matched to a gene: 4.

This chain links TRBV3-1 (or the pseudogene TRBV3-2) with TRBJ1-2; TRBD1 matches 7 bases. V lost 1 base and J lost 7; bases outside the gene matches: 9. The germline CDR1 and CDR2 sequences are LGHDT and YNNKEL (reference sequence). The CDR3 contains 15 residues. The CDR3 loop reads CASSQGGQGVSGYTF. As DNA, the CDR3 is TGTGCCAGCAGCCAAGGAGGGCAGGGGGTCTCTGGCTACACCTTC.

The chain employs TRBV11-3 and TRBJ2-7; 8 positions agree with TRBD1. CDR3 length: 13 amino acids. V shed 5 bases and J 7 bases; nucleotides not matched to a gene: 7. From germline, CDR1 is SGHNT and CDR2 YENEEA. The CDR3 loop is CASSPSGGREQYF. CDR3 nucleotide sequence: TGTGCCAGCAGCCCGTCAGGGGGCCGGGAGCAGTACTTC.

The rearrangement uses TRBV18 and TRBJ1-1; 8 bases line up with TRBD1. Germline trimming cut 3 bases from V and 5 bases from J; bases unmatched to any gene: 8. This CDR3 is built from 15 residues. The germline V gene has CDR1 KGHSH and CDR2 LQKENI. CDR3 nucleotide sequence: TGTGCCAGCTCACCCGCAGGGGGCAGACGGACTGAAGCTTTCTTT. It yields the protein CASSPAGGRRTEAFF.

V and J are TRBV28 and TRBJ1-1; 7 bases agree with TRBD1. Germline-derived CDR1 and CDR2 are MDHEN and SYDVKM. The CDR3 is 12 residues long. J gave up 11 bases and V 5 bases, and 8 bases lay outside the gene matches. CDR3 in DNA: TGTGCCAGCAGTACGACAGGGTTGAACGCTTTCTTT. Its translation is CASSTTGLNAFF.

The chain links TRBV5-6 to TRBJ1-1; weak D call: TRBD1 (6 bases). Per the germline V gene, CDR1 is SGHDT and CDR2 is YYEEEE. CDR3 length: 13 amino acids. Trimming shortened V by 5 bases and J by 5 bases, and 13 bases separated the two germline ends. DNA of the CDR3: TGTGCCAGCAGGGAGGGGGGGAGGACTGAAGCTTTCTTT. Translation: CASREGGRTEAFF. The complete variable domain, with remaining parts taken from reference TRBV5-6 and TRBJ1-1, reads DAGVTQSPTHLIKTRGQQVTLRCSPKSGHDTVSWYQQALGQGPQFIFQYYEEEERQRGNFPDRFSGHQFPNYSSELNVNALLLGDSALYLCASREGGRTEAFFGQGTRLTVV.

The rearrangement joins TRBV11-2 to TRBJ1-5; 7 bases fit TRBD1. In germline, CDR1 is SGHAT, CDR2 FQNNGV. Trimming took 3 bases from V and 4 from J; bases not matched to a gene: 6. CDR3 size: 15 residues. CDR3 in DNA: TGTGCCAGCAGCTTCCAGGGGGAATGTAATCAGCCCCAGCATTTT. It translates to CASSFQGECNQPQHF.